This is a list of T cell receptor beta chains from one sample in a study of identical twins' blood T cells. TCRdb independently ran MiXCR on the 5' RACE reads; one entry per CDR3 protein. The data contain hundreds of thousands of distinct CDR3 sequences, 28% of them seen just once; the ten biggest clones take up about 6%. Sequenced sample: PBMCs. The receptors were gathered from a woman aged 18-55 years in good health. CDR3s include the opening cysteine and the closing phenylalanine or tryptophan. A D gene is named only where the DNA matches it firmly. Clone size, where shown, is once, few, many, or a class for clones that have expanded.

DNA: TGTGCCAGCAGCTTCGGGACACCTTACAATGAGCAGTTCTTC
CDR3: CASSFGTPYNEQFF
V: TRBV11-2
D: -
J: TRBJ2-1
size: -

DNA: TGTGCCAGCAGTTGGTCCGGGACAGGGGGTCTCAATCAGCCCCAGCATTTT
CDR3: CASSWSGTGGLNQPQHF
V: TRBV6-2/TRBV6-3
D: TRBD1
J: TRBJ1-5
size: few

DNA: TGCGCCAGCAGCCAAGATAATGGAGGGGCGAATCAGCCCCAGCATTTT
CDR3: CASSQDNGGANQPQHF
V: TRBV4-1
D: -
J: TRBJ1-5
size: -

DNA: TGCAGTGTATTGGAAACCTACAATGAGCAGTTCTTC
CDR3: CSVLETYNEQFF
V: TRBV20-1
D: -
J: TRBJ2-1
size: few

DNA: TGTGCCAGCAGTTCCCACGGGGTCTCCTACGAGCAGTACTTC
CDR3: CASSSHGVSYEQYF
V: TRBV27
D: -
J: TRBJ2-7
size: -

DNA: TGTGCCAGCAGCTTAGTATCCGGAAGGATGAACACTGAAGCTTTCTTT
CDR3: CASSLVSGRMNTEAFF
V: TRBV7-6
D: -
J: TRBJ1-1
size: few

DNA: TGTGCCAGCGGACTAAAGAACACTGAAGCTTTCTTT
CDR3: CASGLKNTEAFF
V: TRBV9
D: -
J: TRBJ1-1
size: few

DNA: TGTGCCAGCAGCCCGGTGGCCAGGAGATCGAGGAAACAAGAGACCCAGTACTTC
CDR3: CASSPVARRSRKQETQYF
V: TRBV27
D: -
J: TRBJ2-5
size: -

DNA: TGTGCCAGCAGTTTAGGATCCGCCTACTATGGCTACACCTTC
CDR3: CASSLGSAYYGYTF
V: TRBV12-3/TRBV12-4
D: -
J: TRBJ1-2
size: -

DNA: TGTGCCAGCAGCTTACAGCAAGGCCCGTTCTATGGCTACACCTTC
CDR3: CASSLQQGPFYGYTF
V: TRBV7-2
D: -
J: TRBJ1-2
size: -

DNA: TGTGCCAGCAGTACTCTTCAGGAGGGTCGGGGCTACACCTTC
CDR3: CASSTLQEGRGYTF
V: TRBV6-5
D: -
J: TRBJ1-2
size: few

DNA: TGTGCCAGCAGTTTAGGGGGTATCGGGGGCTACACCTTC
CDR3: CASSLGGIGGYTF
V: TRBV12-3/TRBV12-4
D: -
J: TRBJ1-2
size: once

DNA: TGTGCCAGCAGCGAAGGGACAACGCCCGACACCATATATTTT
CDR3: CASSEGTTPDTIYF
V: TRBV6-5
D: -
J: TRBJ1-3
size: -

DNA: TGCAGCGTTGAATTCCGGGTAGATAATTCCTACGAGCTGTACTTC
CDR3: CSVEFRVDNSYELYF
V: TRBV29-1
D: -
J: TRBJ2-7
size: -

DNA: TGTGCCAGCTCACTAGGACAGAGCAATCAGCCCCAGCATTTT
CDR3: CASSLGQSNQPQHF
V: TRBV7-9
D: -
J: TRBJ1-5
size: many

DNA: TGTGCCAGCAGCTTAGAAAGGGGCTCAAGGAATTCACCCCTCCACTTT
CDR3: CASSLERGSRNSPLHF
V: TRBV11-2
D: -
J: TRBJ1-6
size: -

DNA: TGTGCCAGCAGCTTGACTAGCGGGAGCTTCCTACTAGCCAAAAACATTCAGTACTTC
CDR3: CASSLTSGSFLLAKNIQYF
V: TRBV5-4
D: TRBD2
J: TRBJ2-4
size: many

DNA: TGTGCCAGCGGCCACAGGTTAATGAACACTGAAGCTTTCTTT
CDR3: CASGHRLMNTEAFF
V: TRBV7-9
D: -
J: TRBJ1-1
size: few

DNA: TGTGCCAGCAGTGACGGACTAGCGGGTTATTACGAGCAGTACTTC
CDR3: CASSDGLAGYYEQYF
V: TRBV25-1
D: TRBD2
J: TRBJ2-7
size: -

DNA: TGCAGTGCTAGAGATTTACGGACGGGGGCTGACTACACCTTC
CDR3: CSARDLRTGADYTF
V: TRBV20-1
D: -
J: TRBJ1-2
size: -

DNA: TGTGCCAGCAGTCCGGTGGGACCAGTTCACAACGAGCAGTACTTC
CDR3: CASSPVGPVHNEQYF
V: TRBV28
D: -
J: TRBJ2-7
size: few

DNA: TGTGCCAGTAGTGGAGAGACCCAGTACTTC
CDR3: CASSGETQYF
V: TRBV19
D: -
J: TRBJ2-5
size: -

DNA: TGTGCCAGCAGCTTCGCAGACCGGGGGGAGCTGTTTTTT
CDR3: CASSFADRGELFF
V: TRBV7-3
D: -
J: TRBJ2-2
size: few

DNA: TGCGCCAGCAGTGACGGACTAGTCACAGATACGCAGTATTTT
CDR3: CASSDGLVTDTQYF
V: TRBV10-1
D: TRBD2
J: TRBJ2-3
size: many